This T cell receptor beta chain originates from a study of blood T cell repertoires in COVID-19. TCRdb's table, derived via immunoSEQ multiplex PCR, lists solely in-frame clones and lacks some. This sample carries some 450,000 clones, roughly 90% of them seen once, and the ten largest clones take roughly 0.76%. The V segment lost 3 bases and the J segment 1 base; nucleotides outside the gene matches: 8. CDR1 and CDR2 (germline): GTSNPN, SVGIG (reference sequence). The CDR3 is 15 amino acids. The sequenced sample was peripheral blood. The sequence came from a man between 18 and 35 years old with COVID-19, enrolled during active disease. The chain joins TRBV30 to TRBJ1-1; TRBD1 aligns across 7 bases. The CDR3: CAWRGDSLGNTEAFF. The CDR3 DNA reads as TGTGCCTGGAGGGGGGACAGCCTGGGGAACACTGAAGCTTTCTTT.